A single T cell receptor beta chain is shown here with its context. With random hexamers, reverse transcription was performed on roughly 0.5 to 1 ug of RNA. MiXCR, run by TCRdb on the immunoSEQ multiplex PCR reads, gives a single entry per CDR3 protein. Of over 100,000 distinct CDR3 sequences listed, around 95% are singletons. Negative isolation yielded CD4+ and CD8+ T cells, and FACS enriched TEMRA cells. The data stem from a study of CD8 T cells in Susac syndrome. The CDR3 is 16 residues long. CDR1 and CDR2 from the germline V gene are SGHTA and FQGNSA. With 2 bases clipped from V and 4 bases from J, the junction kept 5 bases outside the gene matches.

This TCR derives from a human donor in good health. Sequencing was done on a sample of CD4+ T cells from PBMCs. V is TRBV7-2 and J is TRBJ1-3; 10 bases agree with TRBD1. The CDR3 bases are TGTGCCAGCAGCTTATACCTGACAGGGGGCGGAAACACCATATATTTT. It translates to CASSLYLTGGGNTIYF. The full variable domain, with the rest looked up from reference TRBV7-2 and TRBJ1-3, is GAGVSQSPSNKVTEKGKDVELRCDPISGHTALYWYRQSLGQGLEFLIYFQGNSAPDKSGLPSDRFSAERTGGSVSTLTIQRTQQEDSAVYLCASSLYLTGGGNTIYFGEGSWLTVV.